Here is one TCR beta chain with its context. This record belongs to a study of blood T cell repertoires in COVID-19. Study details: Sites in the United States, Italy and Spain provided acute and convalescent COVID-19 samples. Sample material is recorded as cDNA or gDNA derived from T cells, B-cell-depleted T cells, or PBMCs.

J was trimmed by 5 bases and V by 0 bases; bases with no gene match: 7. Germline CDR1 reads SGHRS; CDR2 reads YFSETQ. This CDR3 contains 16 residues. Original handling: Reference gene primer amplification gave estimated nucleated cell counts. Only in-frame clones appear in the TCRdb table, and some are missing; sequencing was by immunoSEQ multiplex PCR. The V and J calls and clone size were taken over from that table, and D and trimming were inferred from the DNA. The data contain tens of thousands of clones, around 80% of them singletons. The sample taken for sequencing was peripheral blood. The sequence came from a human donor in a cohort sampled during active COVID-19. The chain has TRBV5-1 and TRBJ2-3; 9 nucleotides match TRBD2. CDR3 nucleotides: TGCGCCAGCAGCTTGGGGGTTAGCGGGGGAAGAGATACGCAGTATTTT. Amino acid sequence: CASSLGVSGGRDTQYF.